This TCR beta chain was retrieved from a study of vaccination and CD4 T cells after COVID-19. Study background: Sampling after COVID took place at a median of around 91 days (range 35 to 161) following diagnosis.

Once obtained from cultured CD4+ T cells, the DNA was sequenced using the Oncomine TCR Beta short-read assay. TCRdb re-analysed the PCR reads in MiXCR, keeping a single row per CDR3 protein. Here the sample spans approximately 19,000 distinct CDR3 sequences, approximately 61% being singletons. This CDR3 has 14 residues. Trimming stripped 3 bases from V and 1 base from J, with 9 bases between. Per germline, CDR1 SGHNT and CDR2 YENEEA. Concerning this clonotype itself: The antigen is not known.

Treatment specified: approximately 10-day PBMC culture with coronavirus spike peptide pools or control peptides (ViraFEST assay). The chain uses TRBV11-3 and TRBJ1-1; D possibly corresponds to TRBD1 (6 bases). The sequenced sample was CD4+ T cells from blood, cultured in vitro, obtained after SARS-CoV-2 vaccination. The clonotype comes from a human donor who had recovered from COVID-19. The chain's CDR3 is CASSLTGKNTEAFF. Here the CDR3 DNA reads TGTGCCAGCAGCTTGACAGGAAAGAACACTGAAGCTTTCTTT.